The 20 T cell receptor beta chains given below trace back to one sample, sequenced in a study of T cells after yellow fever vaccination (dated by TCRdb to between 2019 and 2020). The treatment or condition label, as the study defines it: live attenuated yellow fever vaccine strain. Library construction relied on 5' RACE. The data were produced on an Illumina NovaSeq 6000. TCRdb handled the public reads itself, with Q25 trimming in fastp and clone calling in MiXCR, and kept productive beta chains. A single entry per CDR3 protein holds the most common genes and DNA from its merged rows. The sample table lists roughly 99,000 distinct CDR3 sequences, 5.8% of them with a count of one. About 40% of the sample comes from the top ten. The sequencing here drew on CD8+ T cells sorted from PBMCs, taken 10 days after the yellow fever booster vaccination. The receptors come from a young man who received the YFV17D yellow fever vaccine.

The V gene is TRBV15, the J gene TRBJ2-2, with 8 nucleotides matching TRBD2. This CDR3 is 16 amino acids long. Trimming at V came to 6 bases and at J to 6 bases, leaving 12 bases not matched to a gene. CDR1 is LNHNV and CDR2 is YYDKDF in the germline V gene (reference sequence). CDR3 nucleotides: TGTGCCACCAGACAACGACTAGCGTCGTATTCCGGGGAGCTGTTTTTT. Amino acids: CATRQRLASYSGELFF.

This clonotype was seen many times. This chain joins TRBV7-8 and TRBJ1-5; D may be TRBD1 (5 bases). The germline V and J ends were trimmed by 0 bases and 6 bases, with 9 bases remaining between them. Germline-derived CDR1 and CDR2 are SGHVS and FQNEAQ. This CDR3 spans 14 amino acids. CDR3 DNA: TGTGCCAGCAGCTTAGCGCGAAGGGGTCAGCCCCAGCATTTT. The encoded protein is CASSLARRGQPQHF.

Only a few counts were recorded for this clonotype. This chain uses TRBV11-3 with TRBJ2-3, with D perhaps TRBD2 (6 bases). The CDR3 contains 17 residues. V was cut by 1 base and J by 2 bases, with 16 bases left in between. Germline CDR1 reads SGHNT; CDR2 reads YENEEA. The CDR3, as DNA: TGTGCCAGCAGCTTAGGGGCGGGGTATCCCCCCACAGATACGCAGTATTTT. This encodes CASSLGAGYPPTDTQYF.

The rearrangement joins TRBV10-3 to TRBJ2-2; TRBD1 aligns across 7 bases. The J segment lost 4 bases and the V segment lost 8 bases, leaving 4 bases of the junction unmatched. The V gene's germline CDR1 is ENHRY and CDR2 SYGVKD. This CDR3 comprises 13 residues. CDR3 coding DNA: TGTGCCATCGACGACAGGGCCACCGGGGAGCTGTTTTTT. Protein: CAIDDRATGELFF.

This clonotype has a handful of counts. The V gene is TRBV11-2, the J gene TRBJ1-1; D call uncertain. CDR1 and CDR2 (germline): SGHAT, FQNNGV. This CDR3 contains 12 residues. V was cut by 3 bases and J by 4 bases, with 6 bases left in between. This CDR3 is CASSFRPTEAFF. The CDR3 coding sequence is TGTGCCAGCAGCTTTCGTCCCACTGAAGCTTTCTTT.

This clonotype has a handful of counts. CDR3 residues: CASRTGTRDSYNEQFF. CDR3 in DNA: TGTGCCAGCAGGACCGGGACACGCGATTCCTACAATGAGCAGTTCTTC. The rearrangement links TRBV6-5 to TRBJ2-1, with D perhaps matching TRBD1 (6 bases). The CDR3 has 16 amino acids. Trimming took 6 bases from V and 1 from J, leaving 16 bases between them. The germline CDR1 and CDR2 sequences are MNHEY and SVGAGI.

This clonotype was found many times. The V and J genes are TRBV7-7 and TRBJ2-7, with TRBD2 matching 8 bases. The CDR3 has 13 amino acids. Germline trimming cut 6 bases from V and 8 bases from J; bases unmatched to any gene: 9. Germline V lookup: CDR1 SSHAT, CDR2 FNYEAQ (reference sequence). CDR3 sequence: CASSPGSGVKQYF. CDR3 nucleotides: TGTGCCAGCAGTCCGGGTAGCGGGGTTAAGCAGTACTTC.

This CDR3 reads CASTLSGSTDTQYF. CDR3 DNA sequence: TGTGCCAGCACCTTAAGCGGGAGCACAGATACGCAGTATTTT. The chain links TRBV3-1 to TRBJ2-3; possibly TRBD2 for D (6 bases). CDR1 LGHDT and CDR2 YNNKEL come from the germline V gene (reference sequence). Trimming took 7 bases from V and 0 from J, leaving 11 bases between them. The CDR3 runs to 14 residues.

This clonotype was picked up many times. The chain recombines TRBV10-3 with TRBJ1-2; TRBD1 is a possible D gene (6 bases). The germline CDR1 and CDR2 sequences are ENHRY and SYGVKD. The CDR3 spans 13 residues. Trimming took off 11 bases at V and 4 bases at J, with 17 bases between the two ends. In DNA form, the CDR3 reads TGTGCCTGCCGCGGGGGACACACCTATGGCTACACCTTC. It is translated as CACRGGHTYGYTF.

This clonotype was seen only a few times. The chain carries TRBV20-1 and TRBJ1-2, with D perhaps TRBD1 (5 bases). CDR3 size: 14 residues. The germline V gene encodes CDR1 DFQATT and CDR2 SNEGSKA (reference sequence). V lost 6 bases and J 0 bases, leaving 14 bases between the germline ends. CDR3 sequence (DNA): TGCAGTGCCCGAGGGGAGTTAGCTAACTATGGCTACACCTTC. This gives the protein CSARGELANYGYTF.

Many counts were recorded for this clonotype. The V and J genes are TRBV6-1 and TRBJ1-5, with TRBD1 identical over 7 bases. The germline V gene has CDR1 MNHNS and CDR2 SASEGT. The CDR3 has 14 residues. Trimming at V came to 3 bases and at J to 8 bases, leaving 7 bases not matched to a gene. The CDR3 sequence: CASSEGGGMEPQHF. Written as DNA, the CDR3 is TGTGCCAGCAGTGAGGGAGGGGGCATGGAGCCCCAGCATTTT.

The chain has TRBV15 and TRBJ2-1, with a tentative D call TRBD2 (6 bases). Germline V lookup: CDR1 LNHNV, CDR2 YYDKDF (reference sequence). This CDR3 region has 14 residues. V shed 6 bases and J shed 0 bases, with 9 bases lying between them. The CDR3 spells CATRLGGSYNEQFF. The CDR3 region has the DNA TGTGCCACCAGACTGGGAGGCTCCTACAATGAGCAGTTCTTC.

This sequence joins TRBV20-1 and TRBJ2-7; no clear D. Germline CDR1 DFQATT, CDR2 SNEGSKA (reference sequence). The CDR3 is 12 amino acids. Trimming took 0 bases from V and 4 from J, leaving 7 bases between them. DNA for the CDR3: TGCAGTGCTAGAGATATTGTTTACGAGCAGTACGTC. Translation gives CSARDIVYEQYV.

This clonotype was counted ten times or more. This chain connects TRBV4-2 to TRBJ1-6; 9 bases match TRBD1. Per germline, CDR1 LGHNA and CDR2 YNFKEQ. V shed 6 bases and J 4 bases; nucleotides not matched to a gene: 13. This CDR3 has 18 amino acids. This CDR3 is CASSPSGRQGVYNSPLHF. As DNA, the CDR3 is TGTGCCAGCAGTCCGTCGGGGAGACAGGGGGTTTATAATTCACCCCTCCACTTT.

This clonotype was found many times. The chain links TRBV6-2 or TRBV6-3 to TRBJ2-7, with D maybe TRBD2 (5 bases). The CDR3 spans 12 residues. Trimming took off 7 bases at V and 3 bases at J, with 10 bases between the two ends. CDR1 and CDR2 (germline): MNHEY, SVGEGT. The CDR3 protein is CASTGGGYEQYF. The CDR3 DNA follows: TGTGCCAGCACTGGCGGAGGCTACGAGCAGTACTTC.

This clonotype was found a few times. The rearrangement joins TRBV12-3 or TRBV12-4 to TRBJ2-5, with a tentative D call TRBD1 (6 bases). The CDR3 sequence is 13 residues long. The V gene lost 5 bases and the J gene lost 5 bases, with 12 bases spanning the gap. CDR3 loop: CASSKQGPETQYF. CDR3 in DNA: TGTGCCAGCAGTAAACAGGGCCCGGAGACCCAGTACTTC.

This clonotype was seen more than once but under ten times. The V call is TRBV4-2, the J call TRBJ1-1; D possibly corresponds to TRBD1 (5 bases). Trimming stripped 3 bases from V and 12 bases from J, with 8 bases between. The CDR3 has 10 residues. Germline CDR1 LGHNA, CDR2 YNFKEQ. CDR3 nucleotides: TGTGCCAGCAGCCACAGGGAGACTTTCTTT. Translation: CASSHRETFF.

The chain uses TRBV24-1 and TRBJ1-1; D call uncertain. The germline V gene has CDR1 KGHDR and CDR2 SFDVKD. The CDR3 loop spans 12 amino acids. V lost 3 bases, J lost 9 bases, and 10 bases lay in between. The CDR3 protein is CATSDPMGKAFF. CDR3 nucleotides: TGTGCCACCAGTGATCCGATGGGGAAAGCTTTCTTT.

This clonotype was observed at least ten times. CDR3 amino acids: CASSSLGLASTDTQYF. In DNA form, the CDR3 reads TGTGCCAGCAGCTCACTTGGCTTGGCTAGCACAGATACGCAGTATTTT. The chain uses TRBV7-9 and TRBJ2-3, with unresolved D. CDR3 size: 16 residues. Trimming took 4 bases from V and 0 from J, leaving 14 bases between them. Germline loops: CDR1 SEHNR, CDR2 FQNEAQ (reference sequence).

The chain recombines TRBV12-3 or TRBV12-4 with TRBJ2-2; the match to TRBD2 covers 13 bases. The CDR3 contains 15 residues. With V trimmed by 6 bases and J by 6 bases, 4 bases remained unmatched. In DNA form, the CDR3 reads TGTGCCAGCAGCCTAACTAGCGGGGGGGCCGGGGAGCTGTTTTTT. It codes for CASSLTSGGAGELFF.